The 32 T cell receptor beta chains given below trace back to one sample, sequenced in a study of Tregs in tolerant kidney transplant recipients. Repertoires were generated with immunoSEQ multiplex PCR, while TCRdb's copy carries only in-frame clones and drops some. The repertoire includes 85,000 to 100,000 clones, 80% to 95% of them detected once, and 0.46% sits in the top ten. The sequenced sample was CD4+ T cells from blood, obtained before the transplant. The receptors shown here come from a human donor who received a combined kidney and bone marrow transplant.

The chain couples TRBV4-1 to TRBJ2-3; 9 bases align to TRBD2. V shed 0 bases and J 2 bases; nucleotides not matched to a gene: 15. The CDR3 runs to 20 residues. CDR1 MGHRA and CDR2 YSYEKL come from the germline V gene. The CDR3 sequence: CASSQELGLLRGGDTDTQYF. CDR3 DNA: TGCGCCAGCAGCCAAGAGTTGGGGCTTTTGCGGGGGGGAGACACAGATACGCAGTATTTT.

The gene calls are TRBV6-5 and TRBJ2-7; 8 positions agree with TRBD1. The CDR3 is made up of 14 amino acids. From germline, CDR1 is MNHEY and CDR2 SVGAGI. V gave up 5 bases and J gave up 3 bases; unmatched junction bases: 6. This CDR3 reads CASSRDRRNYEQYF. CDR3 DNA: TGTGCCAGCAGTAGGGACAGGAGGAACTACGAGCAGTACTTC.

This clone was counted once. The rearrangement uses TRBV7-7 and TRBJ2-7; D may be TRBD1 (6 bases). The ends were cut back, 5 bases at V and 3 bases at J, with 29 bases in the middle. Germline V gene lookup returns CDR1 SSHAT and CDR2 FNYEAQ (reference sequence). This CDR3 spans 19 amino acids. CDR3 in amino acids: CASSRPSVAPGELDYEQYF. For the CDR3, the DNA is TGTGCCAGCAGCCGCCCATCTGTGGCTCCAGGGGAGTTGGACTACGAGCAGTACTTC.

The chain joins TRBV19 to TRBJ2-5; TRBD2 is a possible D gene (6 bases). Germline loops: CDR1 LNHDA, CDR2 SQIVND (reference sequence). The length of the CDR3 is 12 residues. Trimming shortened V by 5 bases and J by 7 bases, and 11 bases separated the two germline ends. The DNA of the CDR3 is TGTGCCAGTAGTCCGGTGGGAGGGACCCAGTACTTC. It translates to CASSPVGGTQYF. Complete variable domain (other parts from reference TRBV19 and TRBJ2-5): DGGITQSPKYLFRKEGQNVTLSCEQNLNHDAMYWYRQDPGQGLRLIYYSQIVNDFQKGDIAEGYSVSREKKESFPLTVTSAQKNPTAFYLCASSPVGGTQYFGPGTRLLVL.

The rearrangement links TRBV19 to TRBJ2-1, with TRBD1 matching 7 bases. With 6 bases clipped from V and 0 bases from J, the junction kept 11 bases outside the gene matches. The CDR3 is made up of 17 amino acids. Germline V gene lookup returns CDR1 LNHDA and CDR2 SQIVND (reference sequence). CDR3 amino acids: CASSRGQRTSSYNEQFF. The CDR3 DNA reads as TGTGCCAGTAGCAGGGGACAGCGAACCAGCTCCTACAATGAGCAGTTCTTC.

V and J are TRBV5-4 and TRBJ2-5, with 7 positions matching TRBD2. The CDR3 consists of 14 residues. Looked up from germline, CDR1 is SGHNT and CDR2 is YYREEE (reference sequence). The V and J ends lost 4 bases and 2 bases, in that order; junction bases with no gene match: 5. CDR3 amino acids: CASSQRGGQETQYF. The CDR3 DNA follows: TGTGCCAGCAGCCAACGCGGGGGTCAAGAGACCCAGTACTTC.

This rearrangement joins TRBV19 to TRBJ1-1; D is perhaps TRBD1 (6 bases). The V end was cut by 2 bases, the J end by 1 base, with 11 bases between. The CDR3 is made up of 15 amino acids. Germline assignment: CDR1 LNHDA and CDR2 SQIVND (reference sequence). CDR3 coding DNA: TGTGCCAGTAGTATAAGGGGGGGCAAGAACACTGAAGCTTTCTTT. Translating it yields CASSIRGGKNTEAFF.

The CDR3 nucleotides read TGTGCCAGCAGTGAATCCCGACAGGGAGGTCAGCCCCAGCATTTT. Its translation is CASSESRQGGQPQHF. The chain recombines TRBV2 with TRBJ1-5; 7 bases line up with TRBD1. The CDR3 loop spans 15 amino acids. Trimming cost V 2 bases and J 6 bases; bases outside gene matches: 7. The V gene's germline CDR1 is SNHLY and CDR2 FYNNEI.

This chain connects TRBV7-3 to TRBJ2-6, with D perhaps TRBD1 (6 bases). The V end was cut by 6 bases, the J end by 2 bases, with 8 bases between. CDR3 length: 14 amino acids. CDR1 is SGHTA and CDR2 is FQGTGA in the germline V gene. Here the CDR3 reads CASSSGAGANVLTF. As DNA, the CDR3 is TGTGCCAGCAGTTCAGGGGCTGGGGCCAACGTCCTGACTTTC.

This chain uses TRBV28 with TRBJ2-7; 12 bases align to TRBD1. Germline-derived CDR1 and CDR2 are MDHEN and SYDVKM. The CDR3 contains 18 residues. With 7 bases clipped from V and 6 bases from J, the junction kept 19 bases outside the gene matches. The CDR3 loop reads CASTSGTGGGGRVGEQYF. The DNA of the CDR3 is TGTGCCAGCACTTCTGGGACAGGGGGCGGAGGGAGAGTAGGCGAGCAGTACTTC. Complete variable domain (other parts from reference TRBV28 and TRBJ2-7): DVKVTQSSRYLVKRTGEKVFLECVQDMDHENMFWYRQDPGLGLRLIYFSYDVKMKEKGDIPEGYSVSREKKERFSLILESASTNQTSMYLCASTSGTGGGGRVGEQYFGPGTRLTVT.

In the case of this clone: The sample carries other DNA sequences with the same CDR3. The genes are TRBV4-2 and TRBJ2-5, with D maybe TRBD1 (5 bases). Germline V lookup: CDR1 LGHNA, CDR2 YNFKEQ. The CDR3 has 13 residues. Deletions cut 3 bases from V and 1 base from J, with 6 bases between. In DNA, the CDR3 is TGTGCCAGCAGCCAGGGGCGCCAAGAGACCCAGTACTTC. Translated: CASSQGRQETQYF.

CDR3 protein: CASIREDRASYEQYF. The DNA for the CDR3 is TGTGCCAGCATAAGAGAGGACAGGGCTTCCTACGAGCAGTACTTC. The chain links TRBV2 to TRBJ2-7; 8 nucleotides align to TRBD1. CDR1 SNHLY and CDR2 FYNNEI come from the germline V gene. CDR3 length: 15 residues. V dropped 7 bases and J dropped 1; count of bases not matched to a gene: 9.

This rearrangement joins TRBV12-5 to TRBJ2-2; 7 nucleotides agree with TRBD1. CDR1 is LGHNT, CDR2 FRNRAP, per germline. Trimming took 6 bases from V and 0 from J; bases not matched to a gene: 1. The CDR3 runs to 14 residues. In DNA, the CDR3 is TGTGCTAGTGGGACAGGGTCGAACACCGGGGAGCTGTTTTTT. This gives the protein CASGTGSNTGELFF.

The chain has TRBV30 and TRBJ1-4; TRBD1 aligns across 10 bases. The trim removed 1 base at V and 2 bases at J, leaving 4 bases unmatched. This CDR3 contains 16 residues. Germline assignment: CDR1 GTSNPN and CDR2 SVGIG (reference sequence). The CDR3 sequence is CAWSEDRGLTNEKLFF. CDR3 DNA sequence: TGTGCCTGGAGTGAAGACAGGGGGCTGACTAATGAAAAACTGTTTTTT.

The genes are TRBV6-1 and TRBJ2-3; 13 nucleotides agree with TRBD2. This CDR3 spans 17 amino acids. V shed 4 bases, J shed 4 bases, and the junction held 8 bases outside the gene matches. The germline V gene has CDR1 MNHNS and CDR2 SASEGT. CDR3 bases: TGTGCCAGCAGTGGGACTAGCGGGAGTGGTCTGGCAGATACGCAGTATTTT. It encodes CASSGTSGSGLADTQYF.

J is TRBJ2-7 and V is TRBV19, with 9 positions matching TRBD1. CDR3 length: 15 amino acids. With V trimmed by 2 bases and J by 5 bases, 7 bases remained unmatched. Germline assignment: CDR1 LNHDA and CDR2 SQIVND (reference sequence). This chain's CDR3 is CASSIPGQGINEQYF. CDR3 sequence (DNA): TGTGCCAGTAGTATACCCGGACAGGGGATAAACGAGCAGTACTTC.

The gene calls are TRBV18 and TRBJ2-7; TRBD1 matches at 11 bases. CDR3 length: 15 amino acids. The V gene's germline CDR1 is KGHSH and CDR2 LQKENI. V gave up 3 bases and J gave up 3 bases; unmatched junction bases: 4. The CDR3 region has the DNA TGTGCCAGCTCACCTCGGACAGGGGGCAACTACGAGCAGTACTTC. This translates into CASSPRTGGNYEQYF.

CDR3: CASLPRPGGETTEAFF. For the CDR3, the DNA is TGTGCCAGCCTACCCCGTCCTGGAGGGGAAACCACTGAAGCTTTCTTT. The rearrangement links TRBV18 to TRBJ1-1, with D possibly matching TRBD1 (5 bases). Germline lookup yields CDR1 KGHSH and CDR2 LQKENI. The CDR3 has 16 amino acids. V lost 8 bases and J lost 4, with 23 bases in between.

This sequence joins TRBV5-1 and TRBJ2-1; 7 bases fit TRBD2. CDR1 is SGHRS, CDR2 YFSETQ, per germline. This CDR3 spans 16 amino acids. V shed 0 bases, J shed 3 bases, and the junction held 6 bases outside the gene matches. In nucleotides, the CDR3 is TGCGCCAGCAGCTTGGACCCCGGGACTAACTACAATGAGCAGTTCTTC. Protein: CASSLDPGTNYNEQFF.

This clone was counted a single time. An end of the junction does not agree with germline; a read error may underlie this. This same CDR3 is encoded by further DNA sequences in the sample. The chain is built from TRBV29-1 and TRBJ1-6, with D unresolved. The CDR3 consists of 13 residues. Germline CDR1 and CDR2: SQVTM and ANQGSEA. This CDR3 is CSVSFGYNSPLHF. The CDR3 nucleotides are TGCAGCGTTTCCTTCGGTTATAATTCCCCCCTCCACTTT. The full variable domain, rest sourced from reference TRBV29-1 and TRBJ1-6, is SAVISQKPSRDICQRGTSLTIQCQVDSQVTMMFWYRQQPGQSLTLIATANQGSEATYESGFVIDKFPISRPNLTFSTLTVSNMSPEDSSIYLCSVSFGYNSPLHFGNGTRLTVT.

The chain employs TRBV7-8 and TRBJ2-7, with 16 bases identical to TRBD2. V shed 3 bases, J shed 6 bases, and the junction held 8 bases outside the gene matches. The CDR3 has 17 amino acids. The V gene's germline CDR1 is SGHVS and CDR2 FQNEAQ. The CDR3 nucleotides read TGTGCCAGCAGCTTGGCCGGGACTAGCGGGGGGGCTAGCGAGCAGTACTTC. It translates to CASSLAGTSGGASEQYF.

The chain has TRBV19 and TRBJ2-3; TRBD2 agrees at 9 bases. Looked up from germline, CDR1 is LNHDA and CDR2 is SQIVND (reference sequence). Trimming removed 3 bases from V and 2 bases from J; junction bases left unmatched: 6. This CDR3 is 16 amino acids long. CDR3 in amino acids: CASSILAGTTTDTQYF. The CDR3 DNA reads TGTGCCAGTAGTATCCTAGCGGGGACAACCACAGATACGCAGTATTTT.

The V call is TRBV5-6, the J call TRBJ1-1; D is undetermined. This CDR3 is built from 15 residues. Trimming pared 3 bases from V and 0 bases from J, leaving 12 bases between. Germline V gene data show CDR1 as SGHDT and CDR2 as YYEEEE. The CDR3 sequence is CASSSRLSLNTEAFF. The CDR3 nucleotides are TGTGCCAGCAGCTCCAGACTGAGCTTGAACACTGAAGCTTTCTTT. The whole variable domain, filled in from reference TRBV5-6 and TRBJ1-1, reads DAGVTQSPTHLIKTRGQQVTLRCSPKSGHDTVSWYQQALGQGPQFIFQYYEEEERQRGNFPDRFSGHQFPNYSSELNVNALLLGDSALYLCASSSRLSLNTEAFFGQGTRLTVV.

The rearrangement uses TRBV29-1 and TRBJ2-7; 7 bases line up with TRBD1. Germline values: CDR1 SQVTM, CDR2 ANQGSEA. V gave up 7 bases and J gave up 2 bases; unmatched junction bases: 5. The CDR3 is made up of 12 amino acids. The CDR3 nucleotides read TGCAGCGCAGAGGGACAGACCTACGAGCAGTACTTC. This translates into CSAEGQTYEQYF.

The chain uses TRBV25-1 and TRBJ2-1; D unresolved. Germline lookup yields CDR1 MGHDK and CDR2 SYGVNS. With 4 bases removed from V and 3 bases from J, the gap between germline ends came to 4 bases. This CDR3 spans 12 amino acids. CDR3 loop: CASSAVYNEQFF. The CDR3 DNA follows: TGTGCCAGCAGTGCCGTCTACAATGAGCAGTTCTTC.

This clone was seen a single time. J is TRBJ2-2 and V is TRBV11-3; D is uncertain. Germline CDR1 and CDR2: SGHNT and YENEEA. The CDR3 has 13 amino acids. V shed 5 bases and J shed 2 bases, with 6 bases lying between them. The CDR3 protein is CASSIPNTGELFF. The CDR3 nucleotides read TGTGCCAGCAGCATCCCTAACACCGGGGAGCTGTTTTTT.

The rearrangement uses TRBV4-3 and TRBJ2-5; unclear D gene. The V gene's germline CDR1 is LGHNA and CDR2 YSLEER. The germline V and J ends were trimmed by 0 bases and 5 bases, with 13 bases remaining between them. The CDR3 is made up of 15 amino acids. The CDR3 DNA reads as TGCGCCAGCAGCCAAGAGCGGAGACCCGGGGAGACCCAGTACTTC. It codes for CASSQERRPGETQYF.

The rearrangement uses TRBV4-1 and TRBJ2-7, with 11 bases aligning to TRBD1. This CDR3 contains 18 residues. Germline assignment: CDR1 MGHRA and CDR2 YSYEKL. The junction had 8 bases not matched to a gene; V was cut back by 1 base and J by 0 bases. Written as DNA, the CDR3 is TGCGCCAGCAGCCAAGCCTCCAAGGGGACAGGGGGCTCCTACGAGCAGTACTTC. This codes for CASSQASKGTGGSYEQYF.

The chain carries TRBV14 and TRBJ1-1; possibly TRBD1 for D (6 bases). V lost 4 bases to trimming and J lost 7 bases, with 13 bases between them. Germline assignment: CDR1 SGHDN and CDR2 FVKESK. CDR3 size: 13 residues. The CDR3 region has the DNA TGTGCCAGCAGCCCCAACAGGGTGGTTGAAGCTTTCTTT. This sequence encodes CASSPNRVVEAFF.

The chain uses TRBV18 and TRBJ2-7, with D unresolved. Trimming pared 4 bases from V and 4 bases from J, leaving 20 bases between. The CDR3 totals 16 residues. Germline-derived CDR1 and CDR2 are KGHSH and LQKENI. The CDR3 DNA sequence: TGTGCCAGCTCACGACTTGTCGGTAGTGCGAATTACGAGCAGTACTTC. It yields the protein CASSRLVGSANYEQYF.

The chain is built from TRBV7-3 and TRBJ2-7, with 11 bases identical to TRBD2. Germline-derived CDR1 and CDR2 are SGHTA and FQGTGA. Losses at the gene ends were 6 bases for V and 6 bases for J; bases not matched to a gene: 16. The CDR3 is 17 amino acids. CDR3 in amino acids: CASSLEKTGTSGSEQYF. The CDR3 DNA reads as TGTGCCAGCAGTTTGGAGAAAACCGGGACTAGCGGTTCCGAGCAGTACTTC.

The chain links TRBV5-1 to TRBJ2-5; 7 bases align to TRBD1. Trimming at V came to 3 bases and at J to 5 bases, leaving 4 bases not matched to a gene. The CDR3 contains 13 residues. Germline assignment: CDR1 SGHRS and CDR2 YFSETQ. CDR3 coding DNA: TGCGCCAGCAGCTACGACAGGGCGGAGACCCAGTACTTC. The encoded protein is CASSYDRAETQYF.